Listed below are T cell receptor beta chains from one sample, sequenced in a study of memory B cells and T cells in multiple sclerosis. Repertoires were generated with immunoSEQ multiplex PCR, while TCRdb's copy carries only in-frame clones and drops some. The table has 30,000 or so clones, around 86% seen once. No antigen is known for these receptors. Sequencing used PBMCs from blood kept in culture. The receptor source for this set is a human donor with multiple sclerosis. CDR3s include the opening cysteine and the closing phenylalanine or tryptophan. The order of the fields is D gene, clone size, V gene, J gene, CDR3 DNA, CDR3 protein. A D gene is named only where the DNA matches it firmly. The listing skips clone size in some rows; elsewhere it reads once, few, many or a size class.

TRBD2,NA,TRBV29-1,TRBJ2-1,TGCAGCGTTGGAGGGGGCGGGAGGGCCGACAATGAGCAGTTCTTC,CSVGGGGRADNEQFF
NA,few,TRBV21-1,TRBJ1-5,TGTGCCAGCAGCAAACTAAAGCCGGTCGTCGAATGGCCCCAGCATTTT,CASSKLKPVVEWPQHF
TRBD1,NA,TRBV7-9,TRBJ1-2,TGTGCCAGCAGCTCGGGACAGCTAGGCTATGGCTACACCTTC,CASSSGQLGYGYTF
NA,few,TRBV4-1,TRBJ2-7,TGCGCCAGCAGCCAAGTAGGGGATGCCTACGAGCAGTACTTC,CASSQVGDAYEQYF
TRBD1,NA,TRBV19,TRBJ2-7,TGTGCCAGTAGCCCGGGACAGGGGCCCTACGAGCAGTACTTC,CASSPGQGPYEQYF
NA,NA,TRBV7-2,TRBJ1-5,TGTGCCAGCAGCTTAGGGGTCTATAGCAATCAGCCCCAGCATTTT,CASSLGVYSNQPQHF
NA,NA,TRBV29-1,TRBJ2-4,TGCAGCGTTGAAGAATTCGAGGGAATCGCCAAAAACATTCAGTACTTC,CSVEEFEGIAKNIQYF
NA,NA,TRBV25-1,TRBJ1-2,TGTGCCAGCAGTGAATCAAGGGTTGGCTACACCTTC,CASSESRVGYTF
NA,NA,TRBV28,TRBJ1-6,TGTGCCAGCCGGGACCTAAATTCACCCCTCCACTTT,CASRDLNSPLHF
NA,few,TRBV23-1,TRBJ2-3,TGCGCCAGCAGTTTGCCGAGGGCCTTTACGCAGTATTTT,CASSLPRAFTQYF
NA,NA,TRBV7-6,TRBJ2-3,TGTGCCAGCAGCTTAATGGCTCCCGGGTCCAGCGATACGCAGTATTTT,CASSLMAPGSSDTQYF
TRBD1,NA,TRBV6-1,TRBJ1-4,TGTGCCAGCAGGGACAGGGAAAATGAGAAACTGTTTTTT,CASRDRENEKLFF
NA,NA,TRBV19,TRBJ2-5,TGTGCCAGTAGTATTCGGGCAGGCGAAGAGACCCAGTACTTC,CASSIRAGEETQYF
NA,NA,TRBV7-7,TRBJ2-3,TGTGCTAGCAGCTTCAGGGAAGCAGATACGCAGTATTTT,CASSFREADTQYF
NA,NA,TRBV7-3,TRBJ2-1,TGTGCCAGCAGCCCCAGGTTAATGACCTACAATGAGCAGTTCTTC,CASSPRLMTYNEQFF
TRBD2,NA,TRBV18,TRBJ2-7,TGTGCCAGCTCACCTTCTAGCGGGACGGTCTACGAGCAGTACTTC,CASSPSSGTVYEQYF
NA,NA,TRBV5-1,TRBJ2-2,TGCGCCAGCAGCTTGGCTCAGAACACCGGGGAGCTGTTTTTT,CASSLAQNTGELFF
NA,once,TRBV30,TRBJ2-3,TGTGCCTGGGGTACGGGGGCAGGGGGATGGATAGATACGCAGTATTTT,CAWGTGAGGWIDTQYF
NA,NA,TRBV12-5,TRBJ1-5,TGTGCTAGTGGTTTGGTTCAGGGATTTGTACAGCCCCAGCATTTT,CASGLVQGFVQPQHF
NA,NA,TRBV5-1,TRBJ2-7,TGCGCCAGCAGCTTGGTCGATAGCCGGGAGCAGTACTTC,CASSLVDSREQYF
TRBD1,NA,TRBV2,TRBJ1-2,TGTGCCAGCAGGTCGACAGGGGTTAACTATGGCTACACCTTC,CASRSTGVNYGYTF
NA,NA,TRBV19,TRBJ1-6,TGTGCCAGTAGCCCTGGACAGACCAACTGGGGGTCACCCCTCCACTTT,CASSPGQTNWGSPLHF